What follows is one TCR beta chain and its context. Its antigen is not identified. The data were obtained in a study of cytomegalovirus exposure and HLA in healthy donors. V was trimmed by 3 bases and J by 0 bases, leaving 14 bases between them. The V gene's germline CDR1 is GTSNPN and CDR2 SVGIG (reference sequence). There are 16 residues in the CDR3. The PCR contained 60 Vbeta and 13 Jbeta primers. Clones were sequenced by immunoSEQ multiplex PCR, and TCRdb holds only the in-frame ones, with some missing. This sample has fewer than 70,000 clones, with around 68% found just once. General study results and limits: Sequencing had likely introduced a cluster of highly shared sequence variants as an artifact. Rare TCR sequences dominated, though some public TCRs recurred in many donors.

The V gene is TRBV30, the J gene TRBJ1-4; a possible D gene is TRBD1 (5 bases). Input material: PBMCs. This receptor was obtained from a woman aged 30 to 39 in good health and CMV-seronegative. CDR3 DNA: TGTGCCTGGAGCGAAGGACACCTTGCAACTAATGAAAAACTGTTTTTT. Protein: CAWSEGHLATNEKLFF.